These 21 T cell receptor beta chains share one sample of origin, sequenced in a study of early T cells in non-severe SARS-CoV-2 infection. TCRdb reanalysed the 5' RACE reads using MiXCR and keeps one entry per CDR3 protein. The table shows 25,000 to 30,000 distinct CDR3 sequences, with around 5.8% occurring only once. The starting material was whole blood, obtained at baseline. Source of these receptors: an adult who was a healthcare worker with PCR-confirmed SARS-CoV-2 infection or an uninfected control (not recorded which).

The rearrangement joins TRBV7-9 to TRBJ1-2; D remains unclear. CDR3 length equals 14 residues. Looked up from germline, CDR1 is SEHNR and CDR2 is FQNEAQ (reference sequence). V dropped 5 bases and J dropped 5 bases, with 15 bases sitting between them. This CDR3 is CASSAWAEIYGYTF. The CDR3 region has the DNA TGTGCCAGCAGCGCCTGGGCAGAAATATATGGCTACACCTTC.

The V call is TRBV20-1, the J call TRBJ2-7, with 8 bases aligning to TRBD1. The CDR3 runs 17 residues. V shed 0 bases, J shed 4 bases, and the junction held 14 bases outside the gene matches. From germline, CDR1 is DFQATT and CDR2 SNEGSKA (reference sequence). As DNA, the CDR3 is TGCAGTGCTAGAGATAAACGGGCAGGGACAGGATTTTACGAGCAGTACTTC. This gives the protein CSARDKRAGTGFYEQYF.

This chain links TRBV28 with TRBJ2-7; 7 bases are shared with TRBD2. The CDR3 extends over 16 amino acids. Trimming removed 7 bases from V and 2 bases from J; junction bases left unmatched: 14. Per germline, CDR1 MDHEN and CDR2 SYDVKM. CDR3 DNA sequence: TGTGCCAGCACCGTCCAACGAGCTAGCGGTACCTACGAGCAGTACTTC. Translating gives CASTVQRASGTYEQYF.

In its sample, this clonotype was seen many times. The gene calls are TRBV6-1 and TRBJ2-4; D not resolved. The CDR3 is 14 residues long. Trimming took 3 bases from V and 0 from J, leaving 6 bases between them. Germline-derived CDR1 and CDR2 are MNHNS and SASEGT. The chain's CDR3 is CASSETLAKNIQYF. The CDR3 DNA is TGTGCCAGCAGTGAGACGCTAGCCAAAAACATTCAGTACTTC.

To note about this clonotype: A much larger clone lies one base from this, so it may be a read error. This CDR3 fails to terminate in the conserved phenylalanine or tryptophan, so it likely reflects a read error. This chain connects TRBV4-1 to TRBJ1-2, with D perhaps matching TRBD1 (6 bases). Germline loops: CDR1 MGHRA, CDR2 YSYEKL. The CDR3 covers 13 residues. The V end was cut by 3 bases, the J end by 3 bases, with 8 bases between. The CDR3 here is CASSQRQDYGYTL. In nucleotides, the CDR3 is TGCGCCAGCAGCCAGAGACAGGACTATGGCTACACCCTC.

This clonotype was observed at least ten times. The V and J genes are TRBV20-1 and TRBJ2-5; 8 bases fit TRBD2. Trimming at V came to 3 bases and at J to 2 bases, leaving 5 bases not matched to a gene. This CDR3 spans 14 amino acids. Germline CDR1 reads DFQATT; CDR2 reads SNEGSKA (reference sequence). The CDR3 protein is CSASHGLAQETQYF. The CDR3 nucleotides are TGCAGTGCTAGTCATGGACTAGCACAAGAGACCCAGTACTTC.

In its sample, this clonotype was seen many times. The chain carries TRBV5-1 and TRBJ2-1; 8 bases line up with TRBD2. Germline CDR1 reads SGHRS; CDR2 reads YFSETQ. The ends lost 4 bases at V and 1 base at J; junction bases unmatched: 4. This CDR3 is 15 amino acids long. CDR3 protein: CASSTAGESYNEQFF. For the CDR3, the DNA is TGCGCCAGCAGCACAGCGGGAGAGTCCTACAATGAGCAGTTCTTC.

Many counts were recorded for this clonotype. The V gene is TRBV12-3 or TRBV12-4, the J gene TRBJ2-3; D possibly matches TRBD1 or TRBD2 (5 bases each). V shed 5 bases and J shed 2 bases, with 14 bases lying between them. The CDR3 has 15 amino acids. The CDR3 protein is CASSPRDGYTDTQYF. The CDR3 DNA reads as TGTGCCAGCAGTCCCCGGGACGGCTACACAGATACGCAGTATTTT.

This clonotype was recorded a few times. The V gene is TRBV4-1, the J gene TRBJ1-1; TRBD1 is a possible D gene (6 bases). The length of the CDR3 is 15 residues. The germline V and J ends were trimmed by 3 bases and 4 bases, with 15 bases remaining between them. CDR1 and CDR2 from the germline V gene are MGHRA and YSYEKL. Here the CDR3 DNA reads TGCGCCAGCAGCCATGAACAGGGTTTAGGCACTGAAGCTTTCTTT. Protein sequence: CASSHEQGLGTEAFF.

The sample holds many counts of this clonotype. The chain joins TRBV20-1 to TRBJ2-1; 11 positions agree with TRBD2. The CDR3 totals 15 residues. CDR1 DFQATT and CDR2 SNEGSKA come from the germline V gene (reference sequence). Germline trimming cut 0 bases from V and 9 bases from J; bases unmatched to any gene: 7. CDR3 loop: CSARDLAGGVREQFF. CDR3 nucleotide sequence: TGCAGTGCTAGAGATCTAGCGGGAGGCGTTCGTGAGCAGTTCTTC.

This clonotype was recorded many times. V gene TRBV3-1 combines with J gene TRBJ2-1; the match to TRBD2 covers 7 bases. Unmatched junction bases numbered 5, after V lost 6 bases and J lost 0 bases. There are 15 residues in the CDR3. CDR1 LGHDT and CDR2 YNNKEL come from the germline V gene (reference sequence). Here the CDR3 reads CASRLAANSYNEQFF. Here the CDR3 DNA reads TGTGCCAGCAGGCTAGCGGCAAACTCCTACAATGAGCAGTTCTTC.

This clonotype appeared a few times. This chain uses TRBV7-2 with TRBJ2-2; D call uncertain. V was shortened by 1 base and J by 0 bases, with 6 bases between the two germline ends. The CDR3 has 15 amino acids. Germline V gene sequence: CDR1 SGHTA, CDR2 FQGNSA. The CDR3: CASSLGQSNTGELFF. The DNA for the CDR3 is TGTGCCAGCAGCTTAGGGCAGTCGAACACCGGGGAGCTGTTTTTT.

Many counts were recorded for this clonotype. This CDR3 reads CASSFLAGDSSYNEQFF. Written as DNA, the CDR3 is TGTGCCAGCAGCTTTCTAGCGGGGGACTCCTCCTACAATGAGCAGTTCTTC. The chain couples TRBV11-3 to TRBJ2-1; 10 bases are a match to TRBD2. CDR1 SGHNT and CDR2 YENEEA come from the germline V gene. V dropped 3 bases and J dropped 0; count of bases not matched to a gene: 5. The CDR3 is 17 residues long.

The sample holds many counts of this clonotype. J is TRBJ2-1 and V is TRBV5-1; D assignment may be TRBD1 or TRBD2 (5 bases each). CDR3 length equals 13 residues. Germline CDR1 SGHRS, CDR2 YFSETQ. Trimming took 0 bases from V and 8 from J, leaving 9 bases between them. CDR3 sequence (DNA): TGCGCCAGCAGCTTGGGGATGGGGGATGAGCAGTTCTTC. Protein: CASSLGMGDEQFF.

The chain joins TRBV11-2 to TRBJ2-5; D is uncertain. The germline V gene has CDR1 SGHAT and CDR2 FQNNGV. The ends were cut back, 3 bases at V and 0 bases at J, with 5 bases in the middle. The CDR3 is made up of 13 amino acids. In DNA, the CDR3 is TGTGCCAGCAGCTTCGCGGACCAAGAGACCCAGTACTTC. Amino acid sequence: CASSFADQETQYF.

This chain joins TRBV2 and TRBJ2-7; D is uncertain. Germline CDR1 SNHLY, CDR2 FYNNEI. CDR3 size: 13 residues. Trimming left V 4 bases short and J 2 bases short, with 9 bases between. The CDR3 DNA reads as TGTGCCAGCAGTGCCAGTTTCGCCTACGAGCAGTACTTC. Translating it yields CASSASFAYEQYF.

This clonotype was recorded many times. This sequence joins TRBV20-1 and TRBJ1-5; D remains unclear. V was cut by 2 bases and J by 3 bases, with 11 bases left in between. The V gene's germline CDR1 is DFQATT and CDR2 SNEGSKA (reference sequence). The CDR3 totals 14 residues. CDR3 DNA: TGCAGTGCTAGAAATGGGTGGGACAATCAGCCCCAGCATTTT. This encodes CSARNGWDNQPQHF.

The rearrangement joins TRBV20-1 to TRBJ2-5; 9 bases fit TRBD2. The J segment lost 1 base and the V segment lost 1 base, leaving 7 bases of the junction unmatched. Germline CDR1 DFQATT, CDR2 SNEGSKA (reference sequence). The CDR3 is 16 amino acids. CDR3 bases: TGCAGTGCTAGAGGGTTTCTAGCGGGGATCCAAGAGACCCAGTACTTC. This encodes CSARGFLAGIQETQYF.

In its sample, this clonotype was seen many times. The CDR3, as DNA: TGTGCCAGCAGGGCCGCCGGTTCCAATCAGCCCCAGCATTTT. The encoded protein is CASRAAGSNQPQHF. The gene calls are TRBV6-2 or TRBV6-3 and TRBJ1-5; no firm D call. This CDR3 comprises 14 residues. With 6 bases removed from V and 3 bases from J, the gap between germline ends came to 12 bases. Germline values: CDR1 MNHEY, CDR2 SVGEGT.

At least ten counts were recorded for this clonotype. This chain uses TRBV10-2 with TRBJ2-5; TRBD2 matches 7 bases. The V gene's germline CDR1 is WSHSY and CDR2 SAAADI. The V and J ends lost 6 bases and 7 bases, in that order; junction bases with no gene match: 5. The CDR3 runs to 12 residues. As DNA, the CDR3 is TGCGCCAGCAGAAGCGGGATGGGGACCCAGTACTTC. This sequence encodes CASRSGMGTQYF.

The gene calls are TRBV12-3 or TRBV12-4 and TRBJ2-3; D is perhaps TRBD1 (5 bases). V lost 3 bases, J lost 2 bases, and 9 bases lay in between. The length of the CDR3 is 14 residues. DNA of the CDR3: TGTGCCAGCAGTTTGGGCAGGGTCACAGATACGCAGTATTTT. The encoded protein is CASSLGRVTDTQYF.